The clone carrying this T cell receptor (beta chain) occurred many times. Its antigen is undetermined. Sample time point: newly diagnosed GD, antithyroid drugs for less than 3 months. Making the TCR library involved RNA that had been extracted from PBMCs. CDR1 ENHRY and CDR2 SYGVKD come from the germline V gene. This CDR3 spans 13 amino acids. The V gene lost 2 bases and the J gene lost 2 bases, with 7 bases spanning the gap. The TCR beta library used iRepertoire HTBI primers with Arm-PCR amplification of CDR3. One entry per CDR3 protein, called by TCRdb with MiXCR from the multiplex PCR reads. The table lists 510,000 or so distinct CDR3 sequences, about 11% of them singletons. This specimen comes from a study of regulatory T cells in long-lasting Graves disease. Study-wide results and caveats: With persistent disease, TRBV28, TRBJ1-2 and TRBJ2-5 were the favored segments.

These data also formed part of another study, on T cells in Graves' hyperthyroidism and ophthalmopathy. According to that study: Most clonotypes expanded in the thyroid (above 0.001) were also present in blood. Ophthalmopathy got predicted by the model a median roughly six months before its onset.

This TCR was recovered from a woman aged 30 to 39 with Graves disease. The source material was peripheral blood mononuclear cells (PBMCs), sampled at new diagnosis, from a patient treated with antithyroid drugs. V and J are TRBV10-3 and TRBJ2-7; D might be TRBD1 (6 bases). CDR3 protein: CAISEAGAYEQYF. In DNA form, the CDR3 reads TGTGCCATCAGTGAGGCAGGGGCCTACGAGCAGTACTTC.